This TCR beta chain was identified in a study of blood T cell repertoires in COVID-19. Study summary: From the United States, Italy and Spain came samples of acute and convalescent COVID-19. In each case, the material was cDNA or gDNA derived from T cells, B-cell-depleted T cells, or PBMCs.

The germline V gene has CDR1 LGHDT and CDR2 YNNKEL (reference sequence). V shed 3 bases and J shed 0 bases, with 18 bases lying between them. There are 19 residues in the CDR3. Individuals drawn from around 24 US areas were roughly 18 to 95 years old. Original methodology: Cell counts per sample came from amplifying reference gene primers. Assay used: immunoSEQ multiplex PCR; TCRdb lists only in-frame clones, some missing. V and J calls and clone size are given by that table; D and trimming were obtained from the DNA. The sample has approximately 220,000 clones, 80% to 90% seen once. Sequencing was carried out using PBMCs or T cells enriched from blood (not recorded which). The clonotype was recovered from a woman aged 40 to 55 with acute COVID-19. The chain recombines TRBV3-1 (or the pseudogene TRBV3-2) with TRBJ1-6, with D perhaps TRBD1 (6 bases). The CDR3 coding sequence is TGTGCCAGCAGCCAGGGGGCGTTAAGGGGGAGCTCCTATAATTCACCCCTCCACTTT. Protein product: CASSQGALRGSSYNSPLHF.